This TCR beta chain was found in a study of OX40 agonist ivuxolimab in advanced cancers. On the study more broadly: The patients' treatment was ivuxolimab, an agonistic anti-OX40 (CD134) antibody. Three patients responded partially, comprising one with hepatocellular carcinoma and two with cutaneous melanoma. Whole-study results and caveats: Patients who responded partially at 0.1-3.0 mg/kg showed clonal expansion ranking among the lowest.

The study sampled blood at baseline, cycle 4 day 1, and cycle 7 day 1. In the case of this clone: Its antigen is unidentified.

Assay used: immunoSEQ multiplex PCR; TCRdb lists only in-frame clones, some missing. The repertoire holds about 11,000 clones, 77% seen once, with around a sixth in the top ten. This CDR3 is 15 amino acids long. V lost 0 bases, J lost 0 bases, and 9 bases lay in between. CDR1 is MNHNY, CDR2 SVGAGI, per germline (reference sequence). The chain uses TRBV6-6 and TRBJ2-7; TRBD1 is a possible D gene (5 bases). The sample consisted of CD4+ or CD8+ T cells sorted from blood, taken in a trial of the OX40 agonist ivuxolimab. The receptor comes from an adult with an advanced solid tumor such as melanoma, head and neck, liver or kidney cancer. CDR3 residues: CASSYSGRVSYEQYF. DNA of the CDR3: TGTGCCAGCAGTTACTCGGGCAGGGTCTCCTACGAGCAGTACTTC.